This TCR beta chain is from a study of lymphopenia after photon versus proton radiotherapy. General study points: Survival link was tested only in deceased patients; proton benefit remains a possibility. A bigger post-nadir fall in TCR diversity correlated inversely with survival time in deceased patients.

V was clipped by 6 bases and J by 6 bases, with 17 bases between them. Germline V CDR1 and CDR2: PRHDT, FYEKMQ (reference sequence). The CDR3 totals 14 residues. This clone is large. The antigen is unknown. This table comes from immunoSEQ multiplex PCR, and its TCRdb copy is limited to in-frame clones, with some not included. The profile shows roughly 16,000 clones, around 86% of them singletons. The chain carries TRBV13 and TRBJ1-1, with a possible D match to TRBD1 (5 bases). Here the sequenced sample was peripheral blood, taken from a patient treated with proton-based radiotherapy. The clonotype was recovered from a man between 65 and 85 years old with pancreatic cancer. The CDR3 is CASSEGPPGPEAFF. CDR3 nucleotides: TGTGCCAGCAGTGAGGGACCGCCCGGGCCTGAAGCTTTCTTT.